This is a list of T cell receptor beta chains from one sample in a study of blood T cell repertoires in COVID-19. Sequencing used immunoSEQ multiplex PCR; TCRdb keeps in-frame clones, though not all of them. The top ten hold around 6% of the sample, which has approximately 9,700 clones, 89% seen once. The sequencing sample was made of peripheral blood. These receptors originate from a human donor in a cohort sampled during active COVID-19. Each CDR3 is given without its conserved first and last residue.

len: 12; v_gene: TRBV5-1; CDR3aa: ASSSRQANTEAF
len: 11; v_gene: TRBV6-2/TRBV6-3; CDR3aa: ASSSVNNSPLH
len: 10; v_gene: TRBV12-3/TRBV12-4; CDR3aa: ASSFQAGEQF
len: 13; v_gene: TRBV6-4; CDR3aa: ASSDSGGPTDTQY
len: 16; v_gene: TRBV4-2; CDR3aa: ASSPLQGTQVPNYGYT
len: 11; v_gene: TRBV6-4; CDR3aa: ASLYEQDTEAF
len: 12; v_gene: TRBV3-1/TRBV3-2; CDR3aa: ASSQAGTNEKLF
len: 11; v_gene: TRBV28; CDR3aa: ASSPARSEKLF
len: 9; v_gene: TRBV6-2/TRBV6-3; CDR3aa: ASSRGAEAF
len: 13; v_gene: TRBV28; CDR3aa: ASSLMDSSSYEQY